A selection of T cell receptor beta chains follows, all from one sample in a study of blood T cells in healthy people across ages. Using its own MiXCR run on the 5' RACE reads, TCRdb lists one record per CDR3 protein. In the table there are under 850,000 distinct CDR3 sequences, around 34% of which are singletons. Sequenced input: blood. These receptors all come from a young man in good health. CDR3s include the opening cysteine and the closing phenylalanine or tryptophan.

J gene	V gene	CDR3 protein
TRBJ2-7	TRBV7-2	CASSLESHTYEQYF
TRBJ2-5	TRBV6-1	CASMRRKYQETQYF
TRBJ2-5	TRBV7-3	CASSLSPQETQYF
TRBJ1-1	TRBV28	CASSSTPLGNTEAFF
TRBJ2-6	TRBV4-3	CASSQESPRPGANVLTF
TRBJ2-7	TRBV7-6	CASSLEPGVHEQYF
TRBJ2-3	TRBV6-2/TRBV6-3	CASRTDLTDTQYF
TRBJ1-1	TRBV7-9	CASSARDGRTEAFF
TRBJ1-1	TRBV9	CASSRGQGPTMNTEAFF
TRBJ1-1	TRBV2	CASSEWGTEAFF
TRBJ1-2	TRBV28	CASSLLGAQYGYTF
TRBJ2-1	TRBV6-4	CASSERAYNEQFF
TRBJ1-1	TRBV7-2	CASSPPDGARTEAFF
TRBJ1-1	TRBV7-9	CASSFRSGNGTEAFF
TRBJ2-1	TRBV7-9	CASSPGQGAENEQFF
TRBJ2-3	TRBV16	CASSQSDRDTQYF
TRBJ2-1	TRBV7-9	CASGVTDVTSYEQFF
TRBJ2-7	TRBV30	CAWSKIDEQYF
TRBJ2-5	TRBV7-3	CASSSSDRVHNEQYF
TRBJ2-7	TRBV2	CASIRGSGVNEQYF
TRBJ2-2	TRBV5-6	CASSPTTGGGGFTGELFF
TRBJ2-1	TRBV20-1	CSASPGDYYNEQFF
NA	TRBV12-5	CASGLGQGLAETQYF
TRBJ2-2	TRBV7-2	CASSLSSGGITGELFF
TRBJ2-1	TRBV11-2	CASRSPGASYNEQFF
TRBJ2-7	TRBV7-2	CASSVGLRSEQYF